This entry concerns a single T cell receptor beta chain. What it recognizes is unknown. The assay was immunoSEQ multiplex PCR, and TCRdb's table has in-frame clones only and misses some. The repertoire holds 35,000 or so clones, with 84% as singletons. This specimen comes from a study of monozygotic twins with cystic fibrosis. The wider study: Approximately 2.7 micrograms of fragmented DNA underwent approximately 15 PCR cycles for library preparation. Broader study findings: In 13 of 16 pairs, V gene usage was closest to the co-twin's. Unrelated CF individuals shared fewer identical clonotypes than monozygotic CF twins.

Trimming took 7 bases from V and 7 from J, leaving 10 bases between them. The germline CDR1 and CDR2 sequences are MGHRA and YSYEKL. The CDR3 has 12 residues. The sequence was obtained from a girl aged 2 to 9 with cystic fibrosis. Sequenced material: blood. The rearrangement uses TRBV4-1 and TRBJ1-4; possibly TRBD1 for D (5 bases). This chain's CDR3 is CASTRDFEKLFF. The CDR3 DNA sequence: TGCGCCAGCACCAGGGACTTTGAAAAACTGTTTTTT.